Listed below are T cell receptor beta chains from one sample, sequenced in a study of metastatic and nonmetastatic thyroid tumors. TCRdb re-called the PCR reads with MiXCR. The sample holds just over 70,000 clones, roughly a sixth seen once. Sequencing was done on a sample of blood. These receptors originate from a female donor with papillary thyroid cancer or a benign thyroid nodule (not recorded which). Some clones in this sample may be carry-over from other donors' samples. The CDR3 runs from the conserved cysteine through the conserved F or W.

V gene	J gene	CDR3 protein
TRBV4-1	TRBJ1-2	CASSQGMDNSIYGYTF
TRBV4-1	TRBJ2-1	CASSQTSGRAGNEQFF
TRBV28	TRBJ2-7	CASSPLRTSQRSLNYEQYF
TRBV5-5	TRBJ2-2	CASSLGTGRNTGELFF
TRBV11-3	TRBJ1-2	CASSLSGNYGYTF
TRBV12-3/TRBV12-4	TRBJ2-1	CASSLRGSTSGRISYNEQFF
TRBV5-5	TRBJ1-5	CASSHRAGYNQPQHF
TRBV12-3/TRBV12-4	TRBJ2-1	CASSFRAGSSYNEQFF
TRBV7-9	TRBJ1-5	CASSSDRKNQPQHF
TRBV5-6	TRBJ2-3	CASSSLRSAGDTQYF
TRBV7-3	TRBJ2-1	CASSLKILAGGPGNEQFF
TRBV10-1	TRBJ1-1	CASSGQRDTEAFF
TRBV30	TRBJ2-3	CAWSVVFKDTQYF
TRBV20-1	TRBJ2-7	CSASRMTGASYEQYF
TRBV11-2	TRBJ2-2	CASRYRTGSTGELFF
TRBV7-3	TRBJ2-1	CASSLSGNHNEQFF
TRBV5-1	TRBJ2-7	CASSYRADEQYF
TRBV5-5	TRBJ2-1	CASSFLGAVIYNEQFF
TRBV2	TRBJ2-7	CASSEMGGGRVEQYF
TRBV29-1	TRBJ2-7	CSVEGGDNSYEQYF
TRBV20-1	TRBJ1-2	CSASKTGMDGYTF
TRBV6-2/TRBV6-3	TRBJ2-7	CASSWGPYYEQYF
TRBV6-4	TRBJ1-2	CASSDSVSGGYTF
TRBV4-2	TRBJ2-1	CASSQDDAGAGDEQFF
TRBV29-1	TRBJ1-5	CSVEDPGSNQPQHF
TRBV30	TRBJ1-2	CAWSATVNGYTF
TRBV2	TRBJ2-7	CASSEALGLAGWEQYF
TRBV28	TRBJ1-1	CASSFWTAPQGGRMNTEAFF
TRBV4-1	TRBJ1-1	CASSQDGGIVKAFF
TRBV6-2/TRBV6-3	TRBJ2-1	CASSYSNTRNNEQFF
TRBV30	TRBJ2-5	CAWSVYVEETQYF
TRBV12-3/TRBV12-4	TRBJ1-1	CASSPLTGNTEAFF
TRBV27	TRBJ2-1	CASSFYSGPLSYNEQFF
TRBV30	TRBJ2-1	CAGDRGSYNEQFF
TRBV5-4	TRBJ2-7	CASSLDLAGGHEQYF
TRBV6-1	TRBJ1-3	CAGLRDRVPGGNTIYF
TRBV12-3/TRBV12-4	TRBJ2-7	CASSPRTSGGYEQYF
TRBV20-1	TRBJ1-3	CSARDPRTGGFDTIYF
TRBV7-8	TRBJ2-1	CASSLYSREYEQFF
TRBV27	TRBJ1-2	CASSLMTGGTYGYTF
TRBV4-2	TRBJ2-2	CASSPISGTLNTGELFF
TRBV10-3	TRBJ1-2	CAISAGYGAIYGYTF
TRBV4-1	TRBJ2-5	CASSQDSRETQYF
TRBV5-1	TRBJ2-3	CASSLASGSGSDTQYF
TRBV14	TRBJ2-2	CASSQGAAVNTGELFF
TRBV20-1	TRBJ2-1	CSASLGPWTGDNEQFF